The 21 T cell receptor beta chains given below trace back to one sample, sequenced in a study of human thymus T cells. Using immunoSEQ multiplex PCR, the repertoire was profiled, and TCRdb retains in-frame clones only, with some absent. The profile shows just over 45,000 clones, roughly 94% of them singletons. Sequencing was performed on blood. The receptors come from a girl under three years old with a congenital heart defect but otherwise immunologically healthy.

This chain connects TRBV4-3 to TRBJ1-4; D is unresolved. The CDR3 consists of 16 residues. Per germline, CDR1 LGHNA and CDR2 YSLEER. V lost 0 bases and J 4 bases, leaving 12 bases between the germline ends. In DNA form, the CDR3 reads TGCGCCAGCAGCCAAGAGCGGGAGCGGGGTAATGAAAAACTGTTTTTT. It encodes CASSQERERGNEKLFF.

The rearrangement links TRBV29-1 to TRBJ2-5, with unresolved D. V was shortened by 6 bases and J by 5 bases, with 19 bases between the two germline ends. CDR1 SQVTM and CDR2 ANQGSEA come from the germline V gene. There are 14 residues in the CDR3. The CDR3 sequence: CSVMTGWFRETQYF. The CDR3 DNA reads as TGCAGCGTCATGACCGGGTGGTTCCGGGAGACCCAGTACTTC.

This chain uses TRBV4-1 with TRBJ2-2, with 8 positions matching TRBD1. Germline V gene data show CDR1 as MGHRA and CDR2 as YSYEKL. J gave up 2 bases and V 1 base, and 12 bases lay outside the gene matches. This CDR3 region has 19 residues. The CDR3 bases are TGCGCCAGCAGCCAAGGCCGGGACAGGAGGAGGGACAACACCGGGGAGCTGTTTTTT. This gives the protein CASSQGRDRRRDNTGELFF.

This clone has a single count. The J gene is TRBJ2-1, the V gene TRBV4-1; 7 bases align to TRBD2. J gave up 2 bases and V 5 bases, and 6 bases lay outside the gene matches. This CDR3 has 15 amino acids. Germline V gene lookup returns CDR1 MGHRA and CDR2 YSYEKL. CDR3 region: CASSNLAGPYNEQFF. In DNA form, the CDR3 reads TGCGCCAGCAGCAATTTAGCGGGCCCCTACAATGAGCAGTTCTTC.

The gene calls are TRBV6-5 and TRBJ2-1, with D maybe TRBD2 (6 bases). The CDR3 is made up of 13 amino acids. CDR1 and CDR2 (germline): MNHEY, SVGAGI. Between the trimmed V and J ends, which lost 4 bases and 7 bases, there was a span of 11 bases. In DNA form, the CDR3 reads TGTGCCAGCAGTTCCGGAGCGGGTAATGAGCAGTTCTTC. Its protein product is CASSSGAGNEQFF.

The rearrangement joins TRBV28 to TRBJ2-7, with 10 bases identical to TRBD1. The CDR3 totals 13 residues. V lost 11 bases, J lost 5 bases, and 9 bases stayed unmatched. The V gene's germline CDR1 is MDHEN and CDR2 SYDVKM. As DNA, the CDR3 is TGTGCCTGCTTTTCCGGGACAGGGGACGAGCAGTACTTC. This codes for CACFSGTGDEQYF.

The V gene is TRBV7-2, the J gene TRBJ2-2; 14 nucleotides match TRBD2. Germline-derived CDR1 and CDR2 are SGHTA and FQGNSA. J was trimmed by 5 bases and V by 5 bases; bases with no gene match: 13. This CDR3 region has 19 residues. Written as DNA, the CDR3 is TGTGCCAGCAGCCCCCGGACTAGCGGGAGGACGTGGGGGACCGGGGAGCTGTTTTTT. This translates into CASSPRTSGRTWGTGELFF.

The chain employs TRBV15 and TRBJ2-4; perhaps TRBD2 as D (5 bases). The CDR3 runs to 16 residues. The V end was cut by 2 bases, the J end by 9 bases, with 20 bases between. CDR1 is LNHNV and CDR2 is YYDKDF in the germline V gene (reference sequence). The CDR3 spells CATSRSYSVGSGIQYF. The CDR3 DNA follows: TGTGCCACCAGCAGATCATACAGCGTCGGCAGCGGCATTCAGTACTTC.

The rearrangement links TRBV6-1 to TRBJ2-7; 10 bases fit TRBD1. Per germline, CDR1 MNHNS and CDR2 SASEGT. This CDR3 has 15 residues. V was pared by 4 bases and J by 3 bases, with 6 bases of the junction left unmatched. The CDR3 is CASSGGQGPFYEQYF. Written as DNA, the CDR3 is TGTGCCAGCAGTGGGGGACAGGGGCCGTTCTACGAGCAGTACTTC.

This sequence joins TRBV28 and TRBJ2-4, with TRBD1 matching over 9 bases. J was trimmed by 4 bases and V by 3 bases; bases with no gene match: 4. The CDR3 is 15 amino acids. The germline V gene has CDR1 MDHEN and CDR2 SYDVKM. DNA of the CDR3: TGTGCCAGCAGTTTCCCCGGGACAGGGAAAAACATTCAGTACTTC. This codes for CASSFPGTGKNIQYF.

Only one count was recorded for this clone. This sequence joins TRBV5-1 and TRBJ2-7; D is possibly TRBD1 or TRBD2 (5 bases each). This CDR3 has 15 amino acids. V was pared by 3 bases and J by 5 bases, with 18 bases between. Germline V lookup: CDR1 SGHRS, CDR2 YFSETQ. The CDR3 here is CASSWGDSLGDEQYF. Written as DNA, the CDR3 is TGCGCCAGCAGCTGGGGAGACAGCCTCGGCGACGAGCAGTACTTC.

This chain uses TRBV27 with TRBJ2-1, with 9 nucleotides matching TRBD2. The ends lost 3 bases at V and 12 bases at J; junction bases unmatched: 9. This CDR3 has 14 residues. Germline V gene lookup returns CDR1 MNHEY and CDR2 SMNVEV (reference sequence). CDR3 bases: TGTGCCAGCAGTTTCCTAGCGGGACTGCCTTCGCAGTTCTTC. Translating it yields CASSFLAGLPSQFF.

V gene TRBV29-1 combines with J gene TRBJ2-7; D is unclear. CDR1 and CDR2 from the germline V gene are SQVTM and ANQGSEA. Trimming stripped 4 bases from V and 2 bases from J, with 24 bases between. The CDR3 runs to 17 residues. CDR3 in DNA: TGCAGCGTTGTTTTATCCCGAGAAGCGTATCGGACCTACGAGCAGTACTTC. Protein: CSVVLSREAYRTYEQYF.

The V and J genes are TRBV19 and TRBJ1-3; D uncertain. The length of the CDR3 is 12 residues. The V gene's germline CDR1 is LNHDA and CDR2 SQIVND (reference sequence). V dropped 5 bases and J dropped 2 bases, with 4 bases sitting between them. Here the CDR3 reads CASSLTGNTIYF. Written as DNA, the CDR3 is TGTGCCAGTAGTCTGACTGGAAACACCATATATTTT.

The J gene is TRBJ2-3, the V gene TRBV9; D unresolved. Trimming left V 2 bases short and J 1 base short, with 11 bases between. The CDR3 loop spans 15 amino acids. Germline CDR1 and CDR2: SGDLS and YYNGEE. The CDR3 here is CASSVSLVGTDTQYF. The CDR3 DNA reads TGTGCCAGCAGCGTTAGTCTAGTAGGCACAGATACGCAGTATTTT. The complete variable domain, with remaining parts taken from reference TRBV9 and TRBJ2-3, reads DSGVTQTPKHLITATGQRVTLRCSPRSGDLSVYWYQQSLDQGLQFLIQYYNGEERAKGNILERFSAQQFPDLHSELNLSSLELGDSALYFCASSVSLVGTDTQYFGPGTRLTVL.

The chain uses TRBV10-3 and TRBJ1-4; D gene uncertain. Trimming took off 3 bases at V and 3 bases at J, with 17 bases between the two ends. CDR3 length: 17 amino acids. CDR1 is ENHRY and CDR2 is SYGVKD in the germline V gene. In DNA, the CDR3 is TGTGCCATCAGTGATCCCCCTGACGGGAGATCTAATGAAAAACTGTTTTTT. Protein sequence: CAISDPPDGRSNEKLFF.

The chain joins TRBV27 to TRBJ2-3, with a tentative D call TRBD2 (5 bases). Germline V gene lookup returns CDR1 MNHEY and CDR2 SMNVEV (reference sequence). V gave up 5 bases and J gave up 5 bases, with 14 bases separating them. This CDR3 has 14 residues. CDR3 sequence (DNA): TGTGCCAGCAGTCAAGGACTGGTGGGAGATACGCAGTATTTT. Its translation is CASSQGLVGDTQYF.

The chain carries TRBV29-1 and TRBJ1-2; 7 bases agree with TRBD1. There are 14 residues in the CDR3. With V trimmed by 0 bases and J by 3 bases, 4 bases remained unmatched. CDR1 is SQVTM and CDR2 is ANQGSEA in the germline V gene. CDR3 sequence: CSVEDKGGHYGYTF. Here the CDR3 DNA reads TGCAGCGTTGAAGACAAAGGGGGCCACTATGGCTACACCTTC. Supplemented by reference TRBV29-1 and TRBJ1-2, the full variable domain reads SAVISQKPSRDICQRGTSLTIQCQVDSQVTMMFWYRQQPGQSLTLIATANQGSEATYESGFVIDKFPISRPNLTFSTLTVSNMSPEDSSIYLCSVEDKGGHYGYTFGSGTRLTVV.

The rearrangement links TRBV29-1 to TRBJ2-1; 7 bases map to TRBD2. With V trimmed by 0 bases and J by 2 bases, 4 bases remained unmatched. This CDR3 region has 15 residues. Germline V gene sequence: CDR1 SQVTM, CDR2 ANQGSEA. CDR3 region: CSVEDLLAPYNEQFF. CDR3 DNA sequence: TGCAGCGTTGAAGATTTACTAGCGCCCTACAATGAGCAGTTCTTC.

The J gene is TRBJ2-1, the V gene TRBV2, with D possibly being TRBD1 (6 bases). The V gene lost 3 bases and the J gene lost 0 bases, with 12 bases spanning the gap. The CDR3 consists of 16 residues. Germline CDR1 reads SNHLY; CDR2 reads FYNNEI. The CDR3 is CASSENRASSYNEQFF. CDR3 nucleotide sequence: TGTGCCAGCAGTGAGAACAGGGCAAGCTCCTACAATGAGCAGTTCTTC.

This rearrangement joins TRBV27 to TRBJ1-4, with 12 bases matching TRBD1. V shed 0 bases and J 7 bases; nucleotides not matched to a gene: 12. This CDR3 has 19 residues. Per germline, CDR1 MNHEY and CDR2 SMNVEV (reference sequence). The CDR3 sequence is CASSLSKSGRDRGLEKLFF. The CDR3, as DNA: TGTGCCAGCAGTTTATCTAAGTCAGGAAGGGACAGGGGGCTTGAAAAACTGTTTTTT.